These 10 T cell receptor beta chains were sequenced from one sample in a study of T cell responses to AZD1222 COVID-19 vaccine. The assay was immunoSEQ multiplex PCR, and TCRdb's table has in-frame clones only and misses some. Here the sample spans 150,000 to 180,000 clones, about 90% being singletons. The sample in question was peripheral blood, obtained on day 0 of MenACWY control vaccination. The receptors were gathered from an adult in good health.

The V call is TRBV5-1, the J call TRBJ1-2; D may be TRBD1 (5 bases). This CDR3 has 13 residues. V shed 0 bases and J shed 11 bases, with 14 bases lying between them. Germline V gene lookup returns CDR1 SGHRS and CDR2 YFSETQ. Here the CDR3 DNA reads TGCGCCAGCAGCTTGGAAGGCAGGGAATGGTACACCTTC. It yields the protein CASSLEGREWYTF.

V and J are TRBV5-1 and TRBJ2-4; D call uncertain. CDR1 is SGHRS and CDR2 is YFSETQ in the germline V gene. The CDR3 is 15 residues long. V was shortened by 0 bases and J by 0 bases, with 7 bases between the two germline ends. DNA for the CDR3: TGCGCCAGCAGCTTGGGTGGCATAGCCAAAAACATTCAGTACTTC. It yields the protein CASSLGGIAKNIQYF.

The chain joins TRBV6-5 to TRBJ1-1; D uncertain. Germline values: CDR1 MNHEY, CDR2 SVGAGI. Trimming took off 10 bases at V and 1 base at J, with 10 bases between the two ends. The CDR3 loop spans 12 amino acids. The DNA of the CDR3 is TGTGCCACTCGCTTAAAGAACACTGAAGCTTTCTTT. Its protein is CATRLKNTEAFF.

The CDR3 loop reads CASSPPGLATNTEAFF. CDR3 in DNA: TGTGCCAGCAGCCCCCCCGGTTTGGCAACGAACACTGAAGCTTTCTTT. The V gene is TRBV3-1 (or the pseudogene TRBV3-2), the J gene TRBJ1-1; no clear D gene. Deletions cut 4 bases from V and 1 base from J, with 16 bases between. The germline V gene has CDR1 LGHDT and CDR2 YNNKEL (reference sequence). The CDR3 extends over 16 amino acids.

This chain links TRBV30 with TRBJ2-1; 7 bases are a match to TRBD1. V lost 5 bases to trimming and J lost 6 bases; unmatched junction nucleotides: 4. The CDR3 length is 12 residues. CDR1 GTSNPN and CDR2 SVGIG come from the germline V gene (reference sequence). The CDR3 sequence is CAWHRGPNEQFF. The CDR3, as DNA: TGTGCCTGGCATAGGGGGCCCAATGAGCAGTTCTTC.

This chain links TRBV7-6 with TRBJ2-2; possibly TRBD1 for D (6 bases). Trimming cost V 0 bases and J 2 bases, with 10 bases left between them. The CDR3 sequence is 16 residues long. The germline V gene encodes CDR1 SGHVS and CDR2 FNYEAQ. Written as DNA, the CDR3 is TGTGCCAGCAGCTTAGCTTCCGGGACAAACACCGGGGAGCTGTTTTTT. Residues: CASSLASGTNTGELFF.

J is TRBJ2-3 and V is TRBV2; D possibly corresponds to TRBD2 (6 bases). V lost 4 bases, J lost 6 bases, and 11 bases lay in between. This CDR3 spans 13 amino acids. CDR1 is SNHLY and CDR2 is FYNNEI in the germline V gene. The CDR3 nucleotides read TGTGCCAGCAGTGGGACTAATTTTGATACGCAGTATTTT. This translates into CASSGTNFDTQYF.

This rearrangement joins TRBV10-2 to TRBJ1-5; tentative D call: TRBD1 (5 bases). Germline V gene sequence: CDR1 WSHSY, CDR2 SAAADI. Trimming removed 0 bases at V and 5 bases at J, with 8 bases between. This CDR3 has 14 amino acids. In nucleotides, the CDR3 is TGCGCCAGCAGTGAGTCGGGAGGGGATCAGCCCCAGCATTTT. Translation gives CASSESGGDQPQHF.

This rearrangement joins TRBV16 to TRBJ1-2; 7 nucleotides align to TRBD1. Germline V lookup: CDR1 KGHSY, CDR2 FQNENV. The trim removed 0 bases at V and 8 bases at J, leaving 3 bases unmatched. CDR3 length: 13 amino acids. The CDR3 sequence: CASSQSRGQGYTF. The CDR3 nucleotides read TGTGCCAGCAGCCAATCGAGGGGGCAGGGCTACACCTTC.

V and J are TRBV25-1 and TRBJ1-2; TRBD1 matches 9 bases. The germline CDR1 and CDR2 sequences are MGHDK and SYGVNS. V gave up 6 bases and J gave up 4 bases; unmatched junction bases: 6. The CDR3 spans 14 residues. The CDR3 sequence is CASRGQGIFYGYTF. CDR3 DNA: TGTGCCAGCAGAGGACAGGGGATCTTCTATGGCTACACCTTC.